What follows is one T cell receptor (beta chain) and its context. Its antigen is unknown. V shed 1 base and J shed 8 bases, with 21 bases lying between them. This CDR3 contains 17 residues. Germline CDR1 reads MDHEN; CDR2 reads SYDVKM. This specimen comes from a study of shared clonotypes between healthy human individuals. The study, taken as a whole, reports: Relative to their counterparts shared across all four donors, non-shared clonotypes exhibited diminished generation probabilities. Clonotype sharing across donors was expected to vary with sequencing depth.

Clones were read by immunoSEQ multiplex PCR, and TCRdb kept only the in-frame ones, dropping some. The sample includes 1 million to 1.2 million clones, about 80% seen only once; the top ten take 0.89%. This chain connects TRBV28 to TRBJ2-1; either TRBD1 or TRBD2 may supply D (6 bases each). Source material: memory CD4+ T cells from PBMCs. The subset here: CD45RA-negative fraction. The source of this sequence is a man younger than 30 in good health. Some clones in this sample may be carry-over from other donors' samples. The DNA for the CDR3 is TGTGCCAGCAGTTTATTGGTCGGGGCAGGGGAGGTTTATGAGCAGTTCTTC. Translated: CASSLLVGAGEVYEQFF. The whole variable domain, remainder taken from reference TRBV28 and TRBJ2-1, is DVKVTQSSRYLVKRTGEKVFLECVQDMDHENMFWYRQDPGLGLRLIYFSYDVKMKEKGDIPEGYSVSREKKERFSLILESASTNQTSMYLCASSLLVGAGEVYEQFFGPGTRLTVL.